The rows below give T cell receptor beta chains drawn from one sample of a study of identical twins. MiXCR, applied by TCRdb to the 5' RACE reads, yields one record per CDR3 protein. The sample lists 310,000 or so distinct CDR3 sequences; nearly 9.5% were seen once. The same data also went into a second study, on yellow fever vaccine responses in identical twins.

Sequencing was carried out using CD8+ T cells sorted from blood. The receptors shown here come from a woman aged 18-29 years in good health. Both conserved end residues are part of each CDR3. A D gene is named only where the DNA matches it firmly. Clone size is not always given. Where it is, it says once, few, many or a class for expanded clones.

>TRBV29-1|few|TRBD1|TRBJ2-2
CSAGTANTGELFF
TGCAGCGCCGGGACAGCGAACACCGGGGAGCTGTTTTTT
>TRBV7-8|many|-|TRBJ2-7
CASSSRQNYYEQYF
TGTGCCAGCAGCTCCAGACAGAATTACTACGAGCAGTACTTC
>TRBV5-1|many|-|TRBJ1-1
CASSLGMNTEAFF
TGCGCCAGCAGCTTGGGAATGAACACTGAAGCTTTCTTT
>TRBV27|-|-|TRBJ2-7
CASSSGQNSGLYEQYF
TGTGCCAGCAGTTCTGGACAGAATAGCGGGTTATACGAGCAGTACTTC
>TRBV3-1|many|-|TRBJ2-2
CASSQEETNTGELFF
TGTGCCAGCAGCCAAGAGGAGACCAACACCGGGGAGCTGTTTTTT
>TRBV5-1|many|-|TRBJ1-2
CASSLEQGIYGYTF
TGCGCCAGCAGCTTGGAACAGGGAATTTATGGCTACACCTTC
>TRBV5-6|many|TRBD2|TRBJ2-7
CASSLGGLAGGGYEQYF
TGTGCCAGCAGCTTGGGGGGACTAGCAGGAGGTGGGTACGAGCAGTACTTC
>TRBV20-1|few|-|TRBJ1-6
CSASYRTGRGNSPLHF
TGCAGTGCTAGCTACCGAACGGGACGGGGTAATTCACCCCTCCACTTT
>TRBV5-1|many|TRBD2|TRBJ2-1
CASSPSGSDNEQFF
TGCGCCAGCAGCCCTAGCGGGAGTGACAATGAGCAGTTCTTC
>TRBV15|many|-|TRBJ2-1
CATSRSRTAHDEQFF
TGTGCCACCAGCAGATCCCGGACAGCGCATGATGAGCAGTTCTTC
>TRBV7-6|-|-|TRBJ2-6
CASSSWTISGANVLTF
TGTGCCAGCAGCTCCTGGACTATCTCTGGGGCCAACGTCCTGACTTTC
>TRBV7-8|few|TRBD2|TRBJ2-7
CASSLAIGTSGPPYEQYF
TGTGCCAGCAGCTTAGCGATTGGAACTAGCGGGCCCCCCTACGAGCAGTACTTC
>TRBV7-9|-|-|TRBJ1-1
CASSPMTGLNTEAFF
TGTGCCAGCAGCCCGATGACAGGTCTTAACACTGAAGCTTTCTTT
>TRBV5-4|-|-|TRBJ1-1
CASSLVGESTEAFF
TGTGCCAGCAGCTTGGTAGGGGAGAGCACTGAAGCTTTCTTT
>TRBV5-1|many|-|TRBJ1-3
CASFRDYGDTIYF
TGCGCCAGCTTCCGGGACTACGGAGACACCATATATTTT
>TRBV5-6|few|TRBD2|TRBJ2-1
CASSLVAGVLDERFF
TGTGCCAGCAGCTTGGTAGCGGGGGTTCTCGATGAGCGGTTCTTC
>TRBV29-1|many|-|TRBJ1-2
CSVEGRTYGYTF
TGCAGCGTTGAAGGACGGACGTATGGCTACACCTTC
>TRBV11-2|many|TRBD1|TRBJ2-5
CASSPGTGETGETQYF
TGTGCCAGCAGCCCCGGGACAGGGGAGACCGGGGAGACCCAGTACTTC